The 30 T cell receptor beta chains below all came from one sample that was sequenced in a study of CD8+ T cells in alopecia areata. Following extraction, RNA underwent reverse transcription to cDNA, which served as the sequencing template. Method: immunoSEQ multiplex PCR; TCRdb's copy keeps in-frame clones and lacks some. Of about 98,000 clones detected, roughly 47% appear once; the ten largest clones hold roughly 0.83%. Sequenced sample: CD4+ T cells sorted from blood. The source is a human donor with alopecia areata.

This clone was seen a single time. V gene TRBV30 combines with J gene TRBJ2-1; a possible D gene is TRBD1 (6 bases). The CDR3 is 17 amino acids. The germline gives CDR1 GTSNPN, CDR2 SVGIG (reference sequence). V lost 3 bases to trimming and J lost 7 bases, with 25 bases between them. CDR3 in DNA: TGTGCCTGGAGGGAGAAGGACCGGACGACGAGGGGGAATGAGCAGTTCTTC. Protein product: CAWREKDRTTRGNEQFF.

This clone is a singleton in its sample. This rearrangement joins TRBV7-2 to TRBJ2-2, with D unclear. Germline V gives CDR1 SGHTA, CDR2 FQGNSA. The CDR3 is 15 residues long. Trimming shortened V by 1 base and J by 4 bases, and 10 bases separated the two germline ends. Here the CDR3 reads CASSLGSWSTGELFF. CDR3 sequence (DNA): TGTGCCAGCAGCTTAGGTAGCTGGAGCACCGGGGAGCTGTTTTTT.

The gene calls are TRBV18 and TRBJ2-1, with a weak D call TRBD2 (5 bases). Trimming took 0 bases from V and 6 from J, leaving 9 bases between them. In germline, CDR1 is KGHSH, CDR2 LQKENI. The CDR3 sequence is 14 residues long. The CDR3, as DNA: TGTGCCAGCTCACCACCGACTATCCCCAATGAGCAGTTCTTC. It encodes CASSPPTIPNEQFF.

The rearrangement uses TRBV29-1 and TRBJ2-2; the match to TRBD2 covers 13 bases. CDR3 length: 15 residues. Losses at the gene ends were 3 bases for V and 6 bases for J; bases not matched to a gene: 4. Looked up from germline, CDR1 is SQVTM and CDR2 is ANQGSEA. The CDR3 reads CSVEIGLAGAGELFF. The CDR3, as DNA: TGCAGCGTTGAGATCGGACTAGCGGGAGCCGGGGAGCTGTTTTTT.

This clone has only a few counts. The CDR3 coding sequence is TGTGCCTGGGAGGCTACGTTTTCAGATACGCAGTATTTT. Translated, it gives CAWEATFSDTQYF. This chain connects TRBV30 to TRBJ2-3; no reliable D call. Germline V gene lookup returns CDR1 GTSNPN and CDR2 SVGIG (reference sequence). V was shortened by 5 bases and J by 4 bases, with 13 bases between the two germline ends. The CDR3 covers 13 residues.

DNA of the CDR3: TGCGCCAGCAGTGGGGACAGCTCCTACGAGCAGTACTTC. This encodes CASSGDSSYEQYF. The rearrangement joins TRBV5-1 to TRBJ2-7, with 7 bases fitting TRBD1. Germline V gene sequence: CDR1 SGHRS, CDR2 YFSETQ. This CDR3 has 13 residues. The V segment lost 5 bases and the J segment 0 bases; nucleotides outside the gene matches: 2.

The J gene is TRBJ2-3, the V gene TRBV6-1; 7 bases match TRBD2. Germline V gene lookup returns CDR1 MNHNS and CDR2 SASEGT. The CDR3 is 14 amino acids. The ends lost 8 bases at V and 0 bases at J; junction bases unmatched: 5. CDR3 amino acids: CASPRGVSTDTQYF. The CDR3 coding sequence is TGTGCCAGCCCTCGGGGGGTTAGCACAGATACGCAGTATTTT.

This chain joins TRBV7-9 and TRBJ2-7; no reliable D call. Looked up from germline, CDR1 is SEHNR and CDR2 is FQNEAQ (reference sequence). V lost 3 bases to trimming and J lost 2 bases, with 11 bases between them. CDR3 length: 14 amino acids. CDR3 nucleotides: TGTGCCAGCAGCTTGGAAGGATTCACCTACGAGCAGTACTTC. Amino acids: CASSLEGFTYEQYF.

The CDR3 spells CASSHTGTSGTDTQYF. DNA for the CDR3: TGTGCCAGCAGCCACACCGGGACTAGCGGGACAGATACGCAGTATTTT. The V and J genes are TRBV14 and TRBJ2-3; 12 bases line up with TRBD2. The CDR3 spans 16 residues. The germline V gene has CDR1 SGHDN and CDR2 FVKESK. V lost 3 bases, J lost 3 bases, and 4 bases stayed unmatched.

The genes are TRBV10-2 and TRBJ2-5, with D possibly matching TRBD2 (7 bases). Germline V gene lookup returns CDR1 WSHSY and CDR2 SAAADI. Trimming pared 2 bases from V and 5 bases from J, leaving 12 bases between. This CDR3 region has 14 residues. The CDR3 loop reads CASSEVRGGETQYF. In nucleotides, the CDR3 is TGCGCCAGCAGTGAGGTCAGGGGAGGGGAGACCCAGTACTTC.

This clone was seen only a few times. The V call is TRBV29-1, the J call TRBJ2-2; TRBD1 agrees at 7 bases. The CDR3 runs to 15 residues. V dropped 5 bases and J dropped 2; count of bases not matched to a gene: 8. Germline CDR1 is SQVTM and CDR2 is ANQGSEA. CDR3: CSVYQQGSNTGELFF. In DNA, the CDR3 is TGCAGCGTTTATCAACAGGGGTCAAACACCGGGGAGCTGTTTTTT.

CDR3 DNA sequence: TGCGCCAGCAGCCGGGGACAGCACTTCACAGATACGCAGTATTTT. This sequence encodes CASSRGQHFTDTQYF. The J gene is TRBJ2-3, the V gene TRBV4-1; 7 bases are a match to TRBD1. J was trimmed by 2 bases and V by 4 bases; bases with no gene match: 6. The length of the CDR3 is 15 residues. Per the germline V gene, CDR1 is MGHRA and CDR2 is YSYEKL.

In its sample, this clone was seen a few times. The V and J genes are TRBV29-1 and TRBJ2-1; 8 bases match TRBD1. CDR1 is SQVTM and CDR2 is ANQGSEA in the germline V gene. V trimming: 3 bases; J trimming: 3 bases; junction bases outside the gene matches: 4. The CDR3 spans 14 residues. In nucleotides, the CDR3 is TGCAGCGTTGATCCCGGACAGGGCTACAATGAGCAGTTCTTC. Amino acid sequence: CSVDPGQGYNEQFF.

This clone was counted only a few times. The chain uses TRBV7-2 and TRBJ1-2; D unclear. The germline V gene has CDR1 SGHTA and CDR2 FQGNSA. Trimming took off 4 bases at V and 4 bases at J, with 19 bases between the two ends. The CDR3 is 16 amino acids. The CDR3 sequence: CASSSRGGGLAYGYTF. The CDR3 coding sequence is TGTGCCAGCAGCTCCCGGGGAGGTGGGCTTGCCTATGGCTACACCTTC.

The V call is TRBV30, the J call TRBJ1-6; D unresolved. CDR3 length equals 13 residues. Germline V gene sequence: CDR1 GTSNPN, CDR2 SVGIG (reference sequence). Trimming removed 0 bases from V and 10 bases from J, with 10 bases in between. The DNA of the CDR3 is TGTGCCTGGAGTGTACAAGGGTACTCACCCCTCCACTTT. Translating gives CAWSVQGYSPLHF.

V gene TRBV29-1 combines with J gene TRBJ1-2; D possibly corresponds to TRBD1 (5 bases). Germline loops: CDR1 SQVTM, CDR2 ANQGSEA. V was shortened by 6 bases and J by 5 bases, with 16 bases between the two germline ends. The length of the CDR3 is 13 residues. For the CDR3, the DNA is TGCAGCGTGGCCCAAGGGACGGATTATGGCTACACCTTC. This sequence encodes CSVAQGTDYGYTF. The variable domain in full, with the rest retrieved from reference TRBV29-1 and TRBJ1-2, is SAVISQKPSRDICQRGTSLTIQCQVDSQVTMMFWYRQQPGQSLTLIATANQGSEATYESGFVIDKFPISRPNLTFSTLTVSNMSPEDSSIYLCSVAQGTDYGYTFGSGTRLTVV.

This clone was observed a handful of times. V is TRBV29-1 and J is TRBJ1-1; D is possibly TRBD1 (5 bases). Germline values: CDR1 SQVTM, CDR2 ANQGSEA. V shed 2 bases and J shed 5 bases, with 9 bases lying between them. The CDR3 length is 12 residues. The CDR3 coding sequence is TGCAGCGTTGAACAAGGGACGACTGAAGCTTTCTTT. Translated, it gives CSVEQGTTEAFF.

J is TRBJ1-1 and V is TRBV4-3, with a tentative D call TRBD1 (5 bases). The CDR3 spans 13 residues. CDR1 is LGHNA, CDR2 YSLEER, per germline. Trimming shortened V by 0 bases and J by 10 bases, and 12 bases separated the two germline ends. The CDR3 is CASSQDRAERAFF. CDR3 bases: TGCGCCAGCAGCCAAGACAGGGCTGAACGAGCTTTCTTT.

This clone was observed a handful of times. The chain has TRBV29-1 and TRBJ2-3, with TRBD2 matching over 8 bases. Germline assignment: CDR1 SQVTM and CDR2 ANQGSEA. The CDR3 loop spans 13 amino acids. V lost 6 bases to trimming and J lost 0 bases; unmatched junction nucleotides: 2. The CDR3 region has the DNA TGCAGCGTCGCTAGCGGGAGCACAGATACGCAGTATTTT. As protein: CSVASGSTDTQYF.

The V and J genes are TRBV5-6 and TRBJ1-1; 7 bases match TRBD1. CDR1 is SGHDT and CDR2 is YYEEEE in the germline V gene. The CDR3 has 13 residues. V was clipped by 4 bases and J by 8 bases; unmatched bases: 8. The CDR3, as DNA: TGTGCCAGCAGCCAGCTTAAGGACAGGGAAGCTTTCTTT. It specifies CASSQLKDREAFF.

The V gene is TRBV29-1, the J gene TRBJ1-4; D remains ambiguous. The germline V gene has CDR1 SQVTM and CDR2 ANQGSEA. CDR3 length equals 12 residues. V lost 7 bases, J lost 8 bases, and 14 bases lay in between. DNA of the CDR3: TGCAGCGCTCGGGCCAACACGGAAAAACTGTTTTTT. This codes for CSARANTEKLFF.

This sequence joins TRBV7-2 and TRBJ2-4; TRBD1 agrees at 7 bases. The CDR3 length is 14 residues. Germline loops: CDR1 SGHTA, CDR2 FQGNSA. Trimming took 5 bases from V and 7 from J; bases not matched to a gene: 8. In nucleotides, the CDR3 is TGTGCCAGCAGCCCGGACAGGCTGGGGAACATTCAGTACTTC. Translating gives CASSPDRLGNIQYF.

The chain recombines TRBV30 with TRBJ2-3, with 7 nucleotides matching TRBD2. The CDR3 contains 15 residues. The trim removed 2 bases at V and 5 bases at J, leaving 10 bases unmatched. CDR1 and CDR2 (germline): GTSNPN, SVGIG (reference sequence). CDR3 loop: CAWSSSGRGRDTQYF. CDR3 DNA sequence: TGTGCCTGGAGTTCTTCAGGGAGGGGTCGAGATACGCAGTATTTT.

Only a few counts were recorded for this clone. The rearrangement links TRBV29-1 to TRBJ2-5, with no clear D. CDR3 length: 14 residues. Trimming pared 2 bases from V and 2 bases from J, leaving 12 bases between. Germline values: CDR1 SQVTM, CDR2 ANQGSEA. The CDR3: CSVEKAGRQETQYF. The CDR3 DNA reads as TGCAGCGTTGAAAAGGCAGGCCGACAAGAGACCCAGTACTTC.

The chain joins TRBV28 to TRBJ2-5, with D unresolved. Germline-derived CDR1 and CDR2 are MDHEN and SYDVKM. Trimming shortened V by 5 bases and J by 5 bases, and 12 bases separated the two germline ends. This CDR3 region has 13 residues. The CDR3 loop is CASSPGPSETQYF. The CDR3 DNA follows: TGTGCCAGCAGTCCTGGACCATCCGAGACCCAGTACTTC.

The chain couples TRBV29-1 to TRBJ2-7, with TRBD2 matching 11 bases. Germline V gives CDR1 SQVTM, CDR2 ANQGSEA. The CDR3 consists of 13 residues. V dropped 5 bases and J dropped 2; count of bases not matched to a gene: 2. This chain's CDR3 is CSVLAGGPYEQYF. The CDR3 DNA is TGCAGCGTTCTAGCGGGAGGACCCTACGAGCAGTACTTC.

The chain joins TRBV29-1 to TRBJ2-5; no reliable D call. CDR3 length equals 12 residues. With 4 bases removed from V and 5 bases from J, the gap between germline ends came to 11 bases. Germline CDR1 is SQVTM and CDR2 is ANQGSEA. The CDR3 sequence: CSVVPSSETQYF. The CDR3 DNA sequence: TGCAGCGTTGTTCCCTCGTCCGAGACCCAGTACTTC. The full variable domain, completed using reference TRBV29-1 and TRBJ2-5, is SAVISQKPSRDICQRGTSLTIQCQVDSQVTMMFWYRQQPGQSLTLIATANQGSEATYESGFVIDKFPISRPNLTFSTLTVSNMSPEDSSIYLCSVVPSSETQYFGPGTRLLVL.

In this sample, this clone turned up many times. The chain employs TRBV18 and TRBJ2-5, with 9 bases aligning to TRBD2. Germline CDR1 and CDR2: KGHSH and LQKENI. The CDR3 has 14 residues. With V trimmed by 3 bases and J by 1 base, 0 bases remained unmatched. The CDR3 DNA reads as TGTGCCAGCTCACCGGGACTAGCCCAAGAGACCCAGTACTTC. Protein sequence: CASSPGLAQETQYF.

The chain couples TRBV29-1 to TRBJ1-2; 7 bases fit TRBD1. Germline CDR1 SQVTM, CDR2 ANQGSEA. The CDR3 is made up of 12 amino acids. V lost 6 bases and J lost 7; bases outside the gene matches: 8. The CDR3 DNA follows: TGCAGCGTGGCGAGGGGGCAGGGTGGCTACACCTTC. Protein: CSVARGQGGYTF.

The chain uses TRBV29-1 and TRBJ2-5; 9 bases match TRBD1. The V gene's germline CDR1 is SQVTM and CDR2 ANQGSEA. This CDR3 contains 13 residues. V lost 7 bases and J lost 5; bases outside the gene matches: 8. CDR3 loop: CSADTGGGETQYF. The CDR3 nucleotides read TGCAGCGCCGATACAGGGGGCGGTGAGACCCAGTACTTC.